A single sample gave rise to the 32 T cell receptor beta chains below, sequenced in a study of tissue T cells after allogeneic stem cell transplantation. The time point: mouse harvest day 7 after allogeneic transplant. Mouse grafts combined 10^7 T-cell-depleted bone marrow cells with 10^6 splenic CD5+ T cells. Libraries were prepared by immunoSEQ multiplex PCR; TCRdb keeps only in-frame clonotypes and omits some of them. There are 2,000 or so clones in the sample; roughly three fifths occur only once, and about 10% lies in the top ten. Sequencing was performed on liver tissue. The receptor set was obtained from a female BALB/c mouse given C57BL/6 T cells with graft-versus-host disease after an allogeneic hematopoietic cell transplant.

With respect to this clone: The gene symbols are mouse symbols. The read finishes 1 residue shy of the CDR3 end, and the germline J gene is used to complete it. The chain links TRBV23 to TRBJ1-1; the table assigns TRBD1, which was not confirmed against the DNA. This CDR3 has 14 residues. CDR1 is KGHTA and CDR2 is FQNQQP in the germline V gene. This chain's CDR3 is CSSTPSGGNTEVFF. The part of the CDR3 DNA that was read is TGCTCCAGCACCCCTTCAGGGGGGAACACAGAAGTCTTC.

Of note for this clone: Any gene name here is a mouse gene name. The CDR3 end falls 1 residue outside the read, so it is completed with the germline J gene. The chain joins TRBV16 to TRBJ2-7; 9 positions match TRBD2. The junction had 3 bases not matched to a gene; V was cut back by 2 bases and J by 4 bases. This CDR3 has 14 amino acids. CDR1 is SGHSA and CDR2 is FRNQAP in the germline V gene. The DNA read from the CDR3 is TGTGCAAGCAGCTTATTGGGGGGGCCGTATGAACAGTAC. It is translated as CASSLLGGPYEQY. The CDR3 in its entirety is CASSLLGGPYEQYF.

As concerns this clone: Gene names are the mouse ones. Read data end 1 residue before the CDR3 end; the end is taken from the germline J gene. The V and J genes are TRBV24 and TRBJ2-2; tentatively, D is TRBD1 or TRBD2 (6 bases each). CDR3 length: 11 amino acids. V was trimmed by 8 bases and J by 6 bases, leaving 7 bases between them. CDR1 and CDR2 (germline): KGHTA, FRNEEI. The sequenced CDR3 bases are TGTGCCAGCGGGGGCCCCGGGCAGCTCTAC. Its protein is CASGGPGQLY. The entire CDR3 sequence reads CASGGPGQLYF.

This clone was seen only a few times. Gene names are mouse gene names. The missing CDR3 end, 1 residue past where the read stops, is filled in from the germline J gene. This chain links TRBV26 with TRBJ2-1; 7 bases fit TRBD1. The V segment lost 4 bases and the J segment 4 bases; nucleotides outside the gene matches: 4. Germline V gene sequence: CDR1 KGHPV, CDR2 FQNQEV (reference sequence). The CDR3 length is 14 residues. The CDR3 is CASSRQGGYAEQFF. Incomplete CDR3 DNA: TGTGCCAGCAGTCGACAGGGTGGGTATGCTGAGCAGTTC.

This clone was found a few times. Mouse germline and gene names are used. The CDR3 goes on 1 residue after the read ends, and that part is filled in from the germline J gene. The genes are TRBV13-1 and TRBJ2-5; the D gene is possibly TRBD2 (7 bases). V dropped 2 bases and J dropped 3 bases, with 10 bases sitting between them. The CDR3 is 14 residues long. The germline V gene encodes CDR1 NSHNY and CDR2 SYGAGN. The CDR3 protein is CASSEWGAQDTQYF. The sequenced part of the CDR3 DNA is TGTGCCAGCAGTGAGTGGGGGGCGCAAGACACCCAGTAC.

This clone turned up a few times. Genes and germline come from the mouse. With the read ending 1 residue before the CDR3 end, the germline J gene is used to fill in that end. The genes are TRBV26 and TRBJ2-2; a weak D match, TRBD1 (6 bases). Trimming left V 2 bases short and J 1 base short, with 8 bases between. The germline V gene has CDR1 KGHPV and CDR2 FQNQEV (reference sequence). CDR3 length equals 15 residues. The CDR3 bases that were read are TGTGCCAGCAGTCTGGGACAGCAAAACACCGGGCAGCTCTAC. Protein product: CASSLGQQNTGQLY. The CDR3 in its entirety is CASSLGQQNTGQLYF.

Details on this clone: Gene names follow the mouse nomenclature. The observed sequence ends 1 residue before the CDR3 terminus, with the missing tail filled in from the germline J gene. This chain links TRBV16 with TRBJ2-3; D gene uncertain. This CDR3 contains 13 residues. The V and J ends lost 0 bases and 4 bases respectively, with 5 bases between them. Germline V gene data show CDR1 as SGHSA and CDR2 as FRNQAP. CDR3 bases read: TGTGCAAGCAGCTTAGAGACAACAGAAACGCTGTAT. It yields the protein CASSLETTETLY. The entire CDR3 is CASSLETTETLYF.

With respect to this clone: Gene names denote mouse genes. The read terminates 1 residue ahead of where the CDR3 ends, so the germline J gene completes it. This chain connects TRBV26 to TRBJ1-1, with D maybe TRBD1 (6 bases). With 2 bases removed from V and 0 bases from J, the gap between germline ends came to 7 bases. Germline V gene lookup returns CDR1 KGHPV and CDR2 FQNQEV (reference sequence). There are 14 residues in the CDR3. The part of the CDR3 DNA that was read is TGTGCCAGCAGTCTGGCAGGGGCAAACACAGAAGTCTTC. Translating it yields CASSLAGANTEVF. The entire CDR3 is CASSLAGANTEVFF.

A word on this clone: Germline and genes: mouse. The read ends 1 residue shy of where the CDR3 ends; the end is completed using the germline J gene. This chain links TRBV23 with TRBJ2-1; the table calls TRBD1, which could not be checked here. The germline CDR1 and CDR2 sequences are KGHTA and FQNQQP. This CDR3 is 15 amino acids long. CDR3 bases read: TGCTCCAGCAGTCACTGGGACAGGGGGTATGCTGAGCAGTTC. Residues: CSSSHWDRGYAEQF. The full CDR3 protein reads CSSSHWDRGYAEQFF. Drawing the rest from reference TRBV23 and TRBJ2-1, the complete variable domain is DAAVTQKPRYLIKMKGQEAEMKCIPEKGHTAVFWYQQKQSKELKFLIYFQNQQPLDQIDMVKERFSAVCPSSSLCSLGIRTCEAEDSALYLCSSSHWDRGYAEQFFGPGTRLTVL.

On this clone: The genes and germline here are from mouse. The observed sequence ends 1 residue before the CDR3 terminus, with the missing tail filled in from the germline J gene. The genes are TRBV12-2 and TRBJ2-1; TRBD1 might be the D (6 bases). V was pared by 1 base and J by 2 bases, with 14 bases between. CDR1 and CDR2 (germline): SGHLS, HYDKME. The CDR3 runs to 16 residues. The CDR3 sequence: CASSLWTEGDYAEQFF. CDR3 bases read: TGTGCCAGCTCTCTTTGGACAGAAGGGGACTATGCTGAGCAGTTC.

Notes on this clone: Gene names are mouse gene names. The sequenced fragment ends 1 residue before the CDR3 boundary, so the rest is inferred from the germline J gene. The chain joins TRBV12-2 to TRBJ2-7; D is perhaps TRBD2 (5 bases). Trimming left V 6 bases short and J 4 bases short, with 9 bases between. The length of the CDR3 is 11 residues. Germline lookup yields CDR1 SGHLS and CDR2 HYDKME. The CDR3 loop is CASPSGYEQYF. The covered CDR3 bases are TGTGCCAGCCCTTCTGGGTATGAACAGTAC.

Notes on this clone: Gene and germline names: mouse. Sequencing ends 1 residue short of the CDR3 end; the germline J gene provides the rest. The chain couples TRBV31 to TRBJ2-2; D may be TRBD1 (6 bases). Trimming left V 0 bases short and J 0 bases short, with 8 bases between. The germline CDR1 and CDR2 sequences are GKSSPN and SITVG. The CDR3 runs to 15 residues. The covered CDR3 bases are TGTGCCTGGAGTCTAGGGGGTTCAAACACCGGGCAGCTCTAC. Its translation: CAWSLGGSNTGQLY. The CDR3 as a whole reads CAWSLGGSNTGQLYF.

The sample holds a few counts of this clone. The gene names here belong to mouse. Incomplete CDR3 DNA: TGTGCCAGCAGTCTGAGGCTGGTCTCCTATGAACAGTAC. It specifies CASSLRLVSYEQY. The full CDR3 is CASSLRLVSYEQYF. The chain couples TRBV26 to TRBJ2-7; D gene ambiguous. Read data end 1 residue before the CDR3 end; the end is taken from the germline J gene. The germline V and J ends were trimmed by 2 bases and 0 bases, with 8 bases remaining between them. This CDR3 region has 14 residues. The germline V gene encodes CDR1 KGHPV and CDR2 FQNQEV (reference sequence).

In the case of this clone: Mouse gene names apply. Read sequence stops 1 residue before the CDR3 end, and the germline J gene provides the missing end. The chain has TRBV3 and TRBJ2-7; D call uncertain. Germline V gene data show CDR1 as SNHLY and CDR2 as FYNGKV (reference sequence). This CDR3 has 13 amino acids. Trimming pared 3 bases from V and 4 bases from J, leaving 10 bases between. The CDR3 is CASSLRQTYEQYF. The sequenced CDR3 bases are TGTGCCAGCAGCTTGCGGCAGACTTATGAACAGTAC.

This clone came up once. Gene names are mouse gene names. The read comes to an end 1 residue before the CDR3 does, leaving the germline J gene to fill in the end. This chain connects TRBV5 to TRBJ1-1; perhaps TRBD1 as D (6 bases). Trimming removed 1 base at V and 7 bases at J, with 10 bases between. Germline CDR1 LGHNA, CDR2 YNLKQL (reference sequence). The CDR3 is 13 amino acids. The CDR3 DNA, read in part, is TGTGCCAGCAGCCAAGGCCGGGACATAGAAGTCTTC. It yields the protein CASSQGRDIEVF. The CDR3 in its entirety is CASSQGRDIEVFF.

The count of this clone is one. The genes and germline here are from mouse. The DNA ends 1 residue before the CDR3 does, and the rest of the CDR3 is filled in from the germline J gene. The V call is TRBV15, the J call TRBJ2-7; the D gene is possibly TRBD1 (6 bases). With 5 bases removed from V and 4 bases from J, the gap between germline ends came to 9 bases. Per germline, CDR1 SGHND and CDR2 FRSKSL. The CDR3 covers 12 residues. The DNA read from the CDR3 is TGTGCCAGCAGTCCTCAGGGGTATGAACAGTAC. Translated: CASSPQGYEQY. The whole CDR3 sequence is CASSPQGYEQYF.

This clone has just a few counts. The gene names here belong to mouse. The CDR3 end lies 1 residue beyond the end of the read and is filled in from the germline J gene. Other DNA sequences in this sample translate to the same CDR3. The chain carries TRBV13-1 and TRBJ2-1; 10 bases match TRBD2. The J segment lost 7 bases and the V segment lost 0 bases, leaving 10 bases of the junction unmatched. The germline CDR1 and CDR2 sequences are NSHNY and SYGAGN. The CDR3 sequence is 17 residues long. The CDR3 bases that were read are TGTGCCAGCAGTGATGCAGGTCTGGGGGGGCGAGGAGCTGAGCAGTTC. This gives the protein CASSDAGLGGRGAEQF. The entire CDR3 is CASSDAGLGGRGAEQFF.

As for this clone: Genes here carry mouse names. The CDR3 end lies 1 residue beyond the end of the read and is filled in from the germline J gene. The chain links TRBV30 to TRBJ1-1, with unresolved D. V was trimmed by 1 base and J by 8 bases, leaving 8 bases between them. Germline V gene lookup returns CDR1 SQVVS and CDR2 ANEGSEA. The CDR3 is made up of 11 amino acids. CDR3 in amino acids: CSSRVGREVFF. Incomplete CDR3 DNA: TGTAGTTCTAGAGTCGGGAGGGAAGTCTTC.

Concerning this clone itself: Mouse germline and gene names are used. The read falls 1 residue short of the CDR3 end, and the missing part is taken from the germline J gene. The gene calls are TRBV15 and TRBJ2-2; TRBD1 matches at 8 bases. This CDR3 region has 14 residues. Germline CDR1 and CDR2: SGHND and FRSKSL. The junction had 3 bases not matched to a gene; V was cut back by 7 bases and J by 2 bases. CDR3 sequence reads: CASIRGHNTGQLYF. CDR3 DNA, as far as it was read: TGTGCCAGCATCAGGGGGCACAACACCGGGCAGCTCTAC.

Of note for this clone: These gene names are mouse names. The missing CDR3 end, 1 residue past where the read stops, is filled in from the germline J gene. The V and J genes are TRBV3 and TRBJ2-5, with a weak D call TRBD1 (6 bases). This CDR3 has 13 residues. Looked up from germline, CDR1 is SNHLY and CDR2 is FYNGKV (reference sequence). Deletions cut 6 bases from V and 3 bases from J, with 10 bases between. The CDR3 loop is CASRRQVQDTQYF. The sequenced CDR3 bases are TGTGCCAGCAGGCGACAGGTACAAGACACCCAGTAC. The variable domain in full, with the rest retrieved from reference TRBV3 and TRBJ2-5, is GPKVLQIPSHQIIDMGQMVTLNCDPVSNHLYFYWYKQILGQQMEFLVNFYNGKVMEKSKLFKDQFSVERPDGSYFTLKIQPTALEDSAVYFCASRRQVQDTQYFGPGTRLLVL.

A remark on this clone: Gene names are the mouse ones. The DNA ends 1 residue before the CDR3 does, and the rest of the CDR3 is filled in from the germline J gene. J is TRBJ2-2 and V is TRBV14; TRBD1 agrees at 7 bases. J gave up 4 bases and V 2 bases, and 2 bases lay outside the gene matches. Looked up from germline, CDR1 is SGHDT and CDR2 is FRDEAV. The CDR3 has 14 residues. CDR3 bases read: TGTGCCAGCAGTTTACCAGGGGGCACCGGGCAGCTCTAC. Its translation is CASSLPGGTGQLY. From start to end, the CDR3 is CASSLPGGTGQLYF.

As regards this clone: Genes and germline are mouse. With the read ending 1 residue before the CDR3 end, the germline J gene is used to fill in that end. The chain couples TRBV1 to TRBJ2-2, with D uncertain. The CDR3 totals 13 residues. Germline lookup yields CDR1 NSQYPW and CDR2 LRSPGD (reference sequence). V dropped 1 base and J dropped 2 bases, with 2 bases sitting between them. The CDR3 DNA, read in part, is TGCACCTGCAGTGCAGGGAACACCGGGCAGCTCTAC. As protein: CTCSAGNTGQLY. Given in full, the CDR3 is CTCSAGNTGQLYF.

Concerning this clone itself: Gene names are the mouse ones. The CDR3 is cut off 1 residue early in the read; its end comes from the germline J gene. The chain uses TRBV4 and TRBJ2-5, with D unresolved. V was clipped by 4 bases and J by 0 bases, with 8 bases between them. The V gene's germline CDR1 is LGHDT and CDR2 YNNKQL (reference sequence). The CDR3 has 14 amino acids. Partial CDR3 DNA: TGTGCCAGCAGCTTTACACTTAACCAAGACACCCAGTAC. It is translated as CASSFTLNQDTQY. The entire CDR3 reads CASSFTLNQDTQYF.

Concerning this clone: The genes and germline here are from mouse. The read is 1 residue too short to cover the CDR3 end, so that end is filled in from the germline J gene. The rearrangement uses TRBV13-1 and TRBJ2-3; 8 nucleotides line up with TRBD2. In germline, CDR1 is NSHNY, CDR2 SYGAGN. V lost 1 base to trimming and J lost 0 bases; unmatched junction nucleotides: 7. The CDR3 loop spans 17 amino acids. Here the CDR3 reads CASSDPPGLASAETLYF. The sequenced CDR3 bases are TGTGCCAGCAGTGATCCACCGGGACTGGCTAGTGCAGAAACGCTGTAT.

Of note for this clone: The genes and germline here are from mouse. The chain's CDR3 is CAPRGGLNTGQLYF. The CDR3 bases that were read are TGTGCCCCCCGGGGGGGACTAAACACCGGGCAGCTCTAC. The chain is built from TRBV13-1 and TRBJ2-2; 7 bases are shared with TRBD2. The CDR3 extends 1 residue past the end of the read, so its final part is completed from the germline J gene. CDR1 and CDR2 (germline): NSHNY, SYGAGN. This CDR3 contains 14 residues. After removal of 10 bases from V and 1 base from J, the junction contained 7 bases not matched to a gene.

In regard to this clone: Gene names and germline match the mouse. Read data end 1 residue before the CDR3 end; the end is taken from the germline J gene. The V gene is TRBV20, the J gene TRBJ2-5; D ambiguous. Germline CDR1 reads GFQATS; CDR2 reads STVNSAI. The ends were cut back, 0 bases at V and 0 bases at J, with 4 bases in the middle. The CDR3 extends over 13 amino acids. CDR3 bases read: TGTGGTGCTAGGGATAGTAACCAAGACACCCAGTAC. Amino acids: CGARDSNQDTQY. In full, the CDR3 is CGARDSNQDTQYF.

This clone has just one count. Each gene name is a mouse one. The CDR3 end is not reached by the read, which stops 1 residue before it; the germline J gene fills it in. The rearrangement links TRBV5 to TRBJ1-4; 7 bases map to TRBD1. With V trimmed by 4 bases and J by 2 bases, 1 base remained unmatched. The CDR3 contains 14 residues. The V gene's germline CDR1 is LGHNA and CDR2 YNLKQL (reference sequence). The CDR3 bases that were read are TGTGCCAGCAGCCCGGGACAGTCCAACGAAAGATTATTT. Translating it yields CASSPGQSNERLF. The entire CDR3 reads CASSPGQSNERLFF.

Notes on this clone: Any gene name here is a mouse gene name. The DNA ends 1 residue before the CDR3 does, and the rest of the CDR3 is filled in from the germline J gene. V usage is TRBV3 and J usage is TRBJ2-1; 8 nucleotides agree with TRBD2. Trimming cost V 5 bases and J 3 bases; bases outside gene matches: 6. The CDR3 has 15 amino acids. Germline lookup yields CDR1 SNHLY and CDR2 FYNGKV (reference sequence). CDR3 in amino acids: CASSPRTGIYAEQFF. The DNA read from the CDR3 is TGTGCCAGCAGCCCCCGGACTGGGATCTATGCTGAGCAGTTC.

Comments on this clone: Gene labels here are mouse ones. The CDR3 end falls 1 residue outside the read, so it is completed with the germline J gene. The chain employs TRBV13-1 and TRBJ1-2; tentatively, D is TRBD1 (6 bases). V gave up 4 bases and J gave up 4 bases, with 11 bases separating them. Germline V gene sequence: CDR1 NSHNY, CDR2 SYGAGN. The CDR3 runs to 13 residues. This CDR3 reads CASSPQGSSDYTF. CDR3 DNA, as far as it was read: TGTGCCAGCAGTCCACAGGGAAGCTCCGACTACACC.

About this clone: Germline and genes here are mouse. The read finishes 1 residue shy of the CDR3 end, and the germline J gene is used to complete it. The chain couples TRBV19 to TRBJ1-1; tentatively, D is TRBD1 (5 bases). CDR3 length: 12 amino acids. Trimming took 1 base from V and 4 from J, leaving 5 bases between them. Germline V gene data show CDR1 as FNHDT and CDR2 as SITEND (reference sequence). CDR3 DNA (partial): TGTGCCAGCAGTATAAGGGGCACAGAAGTCTTC. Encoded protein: CASSIRGTEVF. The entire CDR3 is CASSIRGTEVFF. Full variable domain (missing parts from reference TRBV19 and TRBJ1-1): GGIITQTPKFLIGQEGQKLTLKCQQNFNHDTMYWYRQDSGKGLRLIYYSITENDLQKGDLSEGYDASREKKSSFSLTVTSAQKNEMAVFLCASSIRGTEVFFGKGTRLTVV.

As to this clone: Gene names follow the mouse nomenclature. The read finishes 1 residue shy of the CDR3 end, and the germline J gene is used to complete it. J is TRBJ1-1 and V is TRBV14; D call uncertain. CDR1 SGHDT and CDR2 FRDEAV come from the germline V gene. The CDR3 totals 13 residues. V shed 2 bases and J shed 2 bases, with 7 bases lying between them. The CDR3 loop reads CASSLGPNTEVFF. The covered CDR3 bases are TGTGCCAGCAGTTTGGGCCCCAACACAGAAGTCTTC.

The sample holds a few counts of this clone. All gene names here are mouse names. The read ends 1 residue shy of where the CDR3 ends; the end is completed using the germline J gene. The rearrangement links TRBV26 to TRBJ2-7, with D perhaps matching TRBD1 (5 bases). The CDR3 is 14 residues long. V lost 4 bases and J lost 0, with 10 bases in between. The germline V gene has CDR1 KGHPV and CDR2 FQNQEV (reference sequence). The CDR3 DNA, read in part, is TGTGCCAGCAGTCGAGGACATCTCTCCTATGAACAGTAC. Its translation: CASSRGHLSYEQY. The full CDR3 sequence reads CASSRGHLSYEQYF.